This TCR beta chain stems from a study of blood T cell repertoires in COVID-19. Turning to the study itself: PBMCs, B-cell-depleted T cells, or T cells provided the cDNA or gDNA that made up the material.

CDR3 length: 14 residues. J gave up 4 bases and V 0 bases, and 1 base lay outside the gene matches. Germline lookup yields CDR1 SGHRS and CDR2 YFSETQ. Data came from immunoSEQ multiplex PCR; TCRdb stores just in-frame clones and leaves some out. The sample has approximately 240,000 clones, 70% to 90% seen once; the top ten hold more than 6%. The sequence was collected from a woman aged 55-75 years with active or convalescent COVID-19. The chain has TRBV5-1 and TRBJ2-5, with 9 bases matching TRBD2. Sample: peripheral blood. The CDR3 spells CASSLVTSGETQYF. In DNA form, the CDR3 reads TGCGCCAGCAGCTTGGTGACTAGCGGAGAGACCCAGTACTTC. The whole variable domain, remainder taken from reference TRBV5-1 and TRBJ2-5, is KAGVTQTPRYLIKTRGQQVTLSCSPISGHRSVSWYQQTPGQGLQFLFEYFSETQRNKGNFPGRFSGRQFSNSRSEMNVSTLELGDSALYLCASSLVTSGETQYFGPGTRLLVL.